This entry concerns a single T cell receptor (beta chain). The antigen is not known. Survey-depth immunoSEQ sequencing covered TCR beta CDR3 regions. The repertoire was sequenced with immunoSEQ multiplex PCR; TCRdb's copy has only in-frame clones and lacks some. In the table there are 6,000 to 8,000 clones, 65% to 80% of which are singletons. This specimen comes from a study of CD8 T cell repertoires and HIV-1 epitope variants. Background on the study: Enriched T cells were co-cultured with equal autologous T cell-negative cells. The baseline condition was 1M T cells left uncultured.

V was pared by 7 bases and J by 9 bases, with 13 bases between. Germline V gene lookup returns CDR1 MDHEN and CDR2 SYDVKM. CDR3 length: 12 residues. Study-level results: Eight or nine antigen-specific TCR beta clonotypes were found; six seemed cross-reactive to variants.

Sequences were obtained from cultured CD8+ T cells derived from PBMCs. This chain connects TRBV28 to TRBJ1-5; D is perhaps TRBD1 (6 bases). The receptor was derived from a male donor with HIV. DNA of the CDR3: TGTGCCAGCACCACACCCAGGGGGCCCCAGCATTTT. Its translation is CASTTPRGPQHF.